These 15 T cell receptor beta chains came from one sample sequenced in a study of T cells in Graves' hyperthyroidism and ophthalmopathy. Amplification of TCR beta CDR3 regions was performed using RNA transcripts as template. TCR CDR3 underwent first-round RT-PCR with the HTBI primer set. TCRdb redid the calling of the multiplex PCR reads with MiXCR, one entry per CDR3 protein. The sample records hundreds of thousands of distinct CDR3 sequences, about 14% being singletons. The material sequenced was blood. These receptors all come from a woman between 50 and 59 years old with Graves' ophthalmopathy.

This clonotype was recorded at least ten times. The rearrangement uses TRBV30 and TRBJ1-4; D remains ambiguous. The germline V gene encodes CDR1 GTSNPN and CDR2 SVGIG (reference sequence). This CDR3 has 13 residues. Trimming cost V 1 base and J 7 bases, with 10 bases left between them. The CDR3 loop reads CAWSGGIGEKLFF. The CDR3 DNA sequence: TGTGCCTGGAGTGGGGGAATTGGTGAAAAACTGTTTTTT.

This clonotype showed up many times. The rearrangement joins TRBV6-1 to TRBJ1-1; a possible D gene is TRBD1 (6 bases). CDR1 and CDR2 (germline): MNHNS, SASEGT. CDR3 size: 14 residues. V was shortened by 6 bases and J by 6 bases, with 17 bases between the two germline ends. CDR3 DNA sequence: TGTGCCAGCAGGATTACCTCCAACAGGGCTGAAGCTTTCTTT. This codes for CASRITSNRAEAFF.

This chain joins TRBV19 and TRBJ2-3, with 12 bases aligning to TRBD2. Germline V gene lookup returns CDR1 LNHDA and CDR2 SQIVND (reference sequence). The V gene end was trimmed by 4 bases and the J gene end by 3 bases; junction bases not matched to a gene: 5. This CDR3 has 16 amino acids. CDR3 nucleotides: TGTGCCAGTAGTAACCCGACTAGCGGGGGAACAGATACGCAGTATTTT. Its protein is CASSNPTSGGTDTQYF.

Comments on this clonotype: At one of its ends the junction is not consistent with the germline gene, which may arise from a read error. The chain combines TRBV7-6 with TRBJ2-2, with a possible D match to TRBD2 (5 bases). Germline loops: CDR1 SGHVS, CDR2 FNYEAQ. The CDR3 has 14 amino acids. The CDR3 DNA follows: TGTGTCAGCAACGCGGGTGGTTACACCGGGGAGCTGTTTTTT. Protein sequence: CVSNAGGYTGELFF.

At least ten counts were recorded for this clonotype. The V gene is TRBV30, the J gene TRBJ1-1, with TRBD1 identical over 9 bases. The junction had 14 bases not matched to a gene; V was cut back by 0 bases and J by 6 bases. Germline V gene sequence: CDR1 GTSNPN, CDR2 SVGIG (reference sequence). CDR3 length: 17 amino acids. CDR3 in DNA: TGTGCCTGGAGTGTACCTTTTTACAGGGGGCGTCGCTCTGAAGCTTTCTTT. This gives the protein CAWSVPFYRGRRSEAFF. The whole variable domain, filled in from reference TRBV30 and TRBJ1-1, reads SQTIHQWPATLVQPVGSPLSLECTVEGTSNPNLYWYRQAAGRGLQLLFYSVGIGQISSEVPQNLSASRPQDRQFILSSKKLLLSDSGFYLCAWSVPFYRGRRSEAFFGQGTRLTVV.

This clonotype was counted a few times. The V and J genes are TRBV5-8 and TRBJ2-1, with 9 bases matching TRBD1. Losses at the gene ends were 3 bases for V and 8 bases for J; bases not matched to a gene: 6. Germline lookup yields CDR1 SGHTS and CDR2 YDEGEE. CDR3 length: 14 residues. The CDR3, as DNA: TGTGCCAGCAGCTGGACAGGGGAATGGGATGAGCAGTTCTTC. It translates to CASSWTGEWDEQFF.

In this sample, this clonotype turned up once. The CDR3 loop is CASRNGGSGANVLTF. The CDR3 DNA is TGTGCCAGCAGAAATGGGGGGAGTGGGGCCAACGTCCTGACTTTC. The V call is TRBV7-9, the J call TRBJ2-6; tentative D call: TRBD2 (6 bases). From germline, CDR1 is SEHNR and CDR2 FQNEAQ (reference sequence). This CDR3 is built from 15 residues. V lost 6 bases, J lost 3 bases, and 12 bases lay in between.

This clonotype was detected ten times or more. The chain carries TRBV28 and TRBJ1-3; D possibly corresponds to TRBD1 (5 bases). Germline V CDR1 and CDR2: MDHEN, SYDVKM. V was clipped by 6 bases and J by 6 bases, with 18 bases between them. The CDR3 spans 15 residues. CDR3 in DNA: TGTGCCAGCAGGCCCATGAGGGGCTGGGAAAACACCATATATTTT. Protein product: CASRPMRGWENTIYF.

This sequence joins TRBV6-1 and TRBJ2-1; possibly TRBD1 for D (5 bases). Germline V lookup: CDR1 MNHNS, CDR2 SASEGT. The CDR3 totals 12 residues. V lost 6 bases and J 10 bases, leaving 13 bases between the germline ends. The CDR3 protein is CASSRSRAEQFF. For the CDR3, the DNA is TGTGCCAGCAGCCGAAGCAGGGCAGAGCAGTTCTTC.

The rearrangement joins TRBV6-1 to TRBJ2-4; 9 bases line up with TRBD1. Germline V gene lookup returns CDR1 MNHNS and CDR2 SASEGT. The CDR3 is made up of 15 amino acids. The V gene end was trimmed by 5 bases and the J gene end by 7 bases; junction bases not matched to a gene: 9. The CDR3, as DNA: TGTGCCAGCAGTACGAGGGACAGGGAAGGGAACATTCAGTACTTC. It is translated as CASSTRDREGNIQYF.

This clonotype appeared many times. The gene calls are TRBV3-1 and TRBJ2-7, with TRBD1 identical over 8 bases. This CDR3 has 15 amino acids. Germline CDR1 LGHDT, CDR2 YNNKEL (reference sequence). The ends lost 4 bases at V and 3 bases at J; junction bases unmatched: 8. CDR3 coding DNA: TGTGCCAGCAGCCCGTTTAAGACAGGGGACTACGAGCAGTACTTC. Protein: CASSPFKTGDYEQYF.

This clonotype came up a few times. V gene TRBV4-3 combines with J gene TRBJ1-6; D possibly corresponds to TRBD1 (5 bases). The CDR3 spans 19 residues. Trimming removed 0 bases at V and 14 bases at J, with 29 bases between. Germline V CDR1 and CDR2: LGHNA, YSLEER. The CDR3 nucleotides read TGCGCCAGCAGCCAAGAGCCCGGGACCGGTAAAAGAGGATTTGTGGCCCTCCACTTT. Translation: CASSQEPGTGKRGFVALHF.

This clonotype was found a few times. The chain links TRBV27 to TRBJ1-2; the D is unclear. Trimming removed 0 bases at V and 4 bases at J, with 6 bases between. From germline, CDR1 is MNHEY and CDR2 SMNVEV (reference sequence). There are 13 residues in the CDR3. This CDR3 reads CASSLSAGYGYTF. CDR3 DNA sequence: TGTGCCAGCAGTTTATCGGCAGGCTATGGCTACACCTTC.

Concerning this clonotype itself: The junction and the germline gene differ at one end; a read error may be behind it. The rearrangement joins TRBV9 to TRBJ2-6; perhaps D is TRBD1 or TRBD2 (5 bases each). The germline CDR1 and CDR2 sequences are SGDLS and YYNGEE. This CDR3 is 17 amino acids long. The CDR3 loop is CASSTGTVDSGTNVLTF. The DNA for the CDR3 is TGTGCCAGCAGCACCGGGACGGTTGACTCTGGGACCAACGTCCTGACTTTC.

The chain has TRBV6-1 and TRBJ2-7; D unresolved. Per germline, CDR1 MNHNS and CDR2 SASEGT. V was pared by 8 bases and J by 4 bases, with 27 bases between. The CDR3 spans 17 residues. The CDR3 nucleotides are TGTGCCAGCGGATCCCCCGTGGGCGCGGACCCTTATTACGAGCAGTACTTC. Protein sequence: CASGSPVGADPYYEQYF.